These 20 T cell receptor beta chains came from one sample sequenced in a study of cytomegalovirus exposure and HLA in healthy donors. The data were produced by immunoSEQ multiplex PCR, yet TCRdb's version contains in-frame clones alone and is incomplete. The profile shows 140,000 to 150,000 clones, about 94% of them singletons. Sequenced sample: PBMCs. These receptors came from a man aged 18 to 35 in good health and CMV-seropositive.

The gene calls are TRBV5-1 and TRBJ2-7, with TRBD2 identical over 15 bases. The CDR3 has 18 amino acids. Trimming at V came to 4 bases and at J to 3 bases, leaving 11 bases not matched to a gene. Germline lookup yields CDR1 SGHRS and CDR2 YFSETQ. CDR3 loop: CASSRGGLAGGGGYEQYF. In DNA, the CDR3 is TGCGCCAGCAGCCGGGGGGGACTAGCGGGAGGAGGAGGCTACGAGCAGTACTTC.

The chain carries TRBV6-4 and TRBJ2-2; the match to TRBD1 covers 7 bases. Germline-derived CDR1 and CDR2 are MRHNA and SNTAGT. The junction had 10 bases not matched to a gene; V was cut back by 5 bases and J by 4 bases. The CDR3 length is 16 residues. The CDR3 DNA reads TGTGCCAGCAGTTACGATGGGGACAGACGCACCGGGGAGCTGTTTTTT. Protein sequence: CASSYDGDRRTGELFF.

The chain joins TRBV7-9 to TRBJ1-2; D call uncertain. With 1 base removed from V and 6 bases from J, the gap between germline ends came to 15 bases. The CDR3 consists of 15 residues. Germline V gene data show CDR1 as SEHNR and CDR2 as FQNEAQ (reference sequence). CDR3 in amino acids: CASSLEIAGIHGYTF. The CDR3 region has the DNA TGTGCCAGCAGCTTAGAAATAGCGGGGATTCATGGCTACACCTTC.

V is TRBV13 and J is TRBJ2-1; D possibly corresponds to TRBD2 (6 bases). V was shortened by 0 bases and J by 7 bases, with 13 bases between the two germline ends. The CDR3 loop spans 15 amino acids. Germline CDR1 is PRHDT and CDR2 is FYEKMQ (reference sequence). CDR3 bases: TGTGCCAGCAGCTTAGGACTAGCTATCAAGAATGAGCAGTTCTTC. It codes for CASSLGLAIKNEQFF.

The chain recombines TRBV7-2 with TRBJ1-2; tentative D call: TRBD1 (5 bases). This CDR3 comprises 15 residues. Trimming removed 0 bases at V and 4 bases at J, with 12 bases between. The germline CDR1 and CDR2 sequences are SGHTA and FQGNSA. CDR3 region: CASSLADGGVYGYTF. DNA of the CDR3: TGTGCCAGCAGCTTAGCGGACGGAGGGGTCTATGGCTACACCTTC.

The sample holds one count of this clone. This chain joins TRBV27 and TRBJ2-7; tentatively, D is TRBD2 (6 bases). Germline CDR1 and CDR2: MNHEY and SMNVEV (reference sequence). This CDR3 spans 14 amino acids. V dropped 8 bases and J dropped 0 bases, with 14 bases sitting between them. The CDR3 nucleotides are TGTGCCAGCCGCCTTGGGGGGAGCTCCTACGAGCAGTACTTC. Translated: CASRLGGSSYEQYF.

The CDR3 loop is CASSPSQYF. CDR3 nucleotide sequence: TGTGCCAGCAGCCCTTCGCAGTATTTT. The chain has TRBV5-8 and TRBJ2-3; D gene ambiguous. The CDR3 is made up of 9 amino acids. Between the trimmed V and J ends, which lost 4 bases and 10 bases, there was a span of 4 bases. Germline values: CDR1 SGHTS, CDR2 YDEGEE.

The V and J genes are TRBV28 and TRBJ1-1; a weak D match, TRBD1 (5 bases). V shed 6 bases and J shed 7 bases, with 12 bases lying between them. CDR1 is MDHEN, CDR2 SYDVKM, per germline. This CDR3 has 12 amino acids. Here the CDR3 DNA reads TGTGCCAGCAGAATAGGACATTTTGAAGCTTTCTTT. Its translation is CASRIGHFEAFF.

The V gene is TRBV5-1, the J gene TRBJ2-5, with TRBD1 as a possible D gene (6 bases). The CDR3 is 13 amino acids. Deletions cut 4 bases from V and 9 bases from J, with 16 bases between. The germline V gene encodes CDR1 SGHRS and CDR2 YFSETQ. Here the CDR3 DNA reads TGCGCCAGCAGCACGGGACAAGGCGAAGCCCAGTACTTC. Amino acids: CASSTGQGEAQYF.

CDR3 region: CASSLALGPGGQYF. In nucleotides, the CDR3 is TGCGCCAGCAGCTTGGCCCTGGGGCCGGGAGGGCAGTACTTC. This chain links TRBV5-1 with TRBJ2-7, with 7 nucleotides matching TRBD2. Trimming took 0 bases from V and 9 from J; bases not matched to a gene: 9. The CDR3 has 14 residues. The germline V gene encodes CDR1 SGHRS and CDR2 YFSETQ.

The CDR3 loop is CASSQAPGLLSDYGYTF. In DNA form, the CDR3 reads TGTGCCAGCAGCCAAGCCCCAGGCCTACTCAGTGACTATGGCTACACCTTC. The V and J genes are TRBV4-2 and TRBJ1-2, with D unresolved. The length of the CDR3 is 17 residues. Looked up from germline, CDR1 is LGHNA and CDR2 is YNFKEQ. V lost 1 base and J 3 bases, leaving 18 bases between the germline ends.

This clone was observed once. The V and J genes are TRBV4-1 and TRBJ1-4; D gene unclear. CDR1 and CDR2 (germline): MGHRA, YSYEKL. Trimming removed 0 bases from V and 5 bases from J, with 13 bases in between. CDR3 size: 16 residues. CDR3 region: CASSQDGGRGNEKLFF. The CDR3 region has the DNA TGCGCCAGCAGCCAAGATGGAGGGCGCGGGAATGAAAAACTGTTTTTT.

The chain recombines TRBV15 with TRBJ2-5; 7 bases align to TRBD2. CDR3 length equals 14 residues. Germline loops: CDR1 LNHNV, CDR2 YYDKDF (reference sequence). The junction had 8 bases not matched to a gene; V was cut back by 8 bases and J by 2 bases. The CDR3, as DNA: TGTGCCACCCAAATAAGAGCGGGACAAGAGACCCAGTACTTC. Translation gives CATQIRAGQETQYF.

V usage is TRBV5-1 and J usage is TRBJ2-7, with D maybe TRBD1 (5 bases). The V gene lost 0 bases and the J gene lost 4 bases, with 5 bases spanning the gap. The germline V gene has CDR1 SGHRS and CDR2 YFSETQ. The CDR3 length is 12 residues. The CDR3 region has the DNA TGCGCCAGCAGCTTGGGACAGTACGAGCAGTACTTC. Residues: CASSLGQYEQYF.

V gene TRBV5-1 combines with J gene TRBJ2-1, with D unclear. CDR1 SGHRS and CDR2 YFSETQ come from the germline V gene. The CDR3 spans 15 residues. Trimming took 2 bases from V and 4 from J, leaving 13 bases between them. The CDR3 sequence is CASSLSLSSYNEQFF. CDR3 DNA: TGCGCCAGCAGCTTAAGCCTTTCTAGTTACAATGAGCAGTTCTTC.

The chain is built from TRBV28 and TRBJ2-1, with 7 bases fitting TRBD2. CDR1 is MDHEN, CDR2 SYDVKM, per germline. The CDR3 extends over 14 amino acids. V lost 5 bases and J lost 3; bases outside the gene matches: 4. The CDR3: CASSGGRNYNEQFF. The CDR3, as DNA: TGTGCCAGCAGTGGCGGGAGAAACTACAATGAGCAGTTCTTC.

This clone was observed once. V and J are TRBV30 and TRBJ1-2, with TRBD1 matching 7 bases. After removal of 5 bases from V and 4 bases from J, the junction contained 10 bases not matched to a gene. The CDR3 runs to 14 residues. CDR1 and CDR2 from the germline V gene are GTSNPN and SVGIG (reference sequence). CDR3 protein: CAWDRDSPFYGYTF. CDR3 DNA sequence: TGTGCCTGGGACCGGGACAGCCCCTTCTATGGCTACACCTTC.

The CDR3 region is CASSENSKYQETQYF. The CDR3 coding sequence is TGTGCCAGCAGTGAGAACTCCAAGTACCAAGAGACCCAGTACTTC. The genes are TRBV2 and TRBJ2-5; no reliable D call. The V and J ends lost 3 bases and 0 bases respectively, with 11 bases between them. There are 15 residues in the CDR3. The germline V gene has CDR1 SNHLY and CDR2 FYNNEI.

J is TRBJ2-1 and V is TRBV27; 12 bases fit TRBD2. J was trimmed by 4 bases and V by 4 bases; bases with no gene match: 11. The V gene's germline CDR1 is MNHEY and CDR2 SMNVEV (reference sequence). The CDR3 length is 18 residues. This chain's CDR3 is CASSSLSSGRGGYNEQFF. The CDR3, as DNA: TGTGCCAGCAGTTCACTCTCTAGCGGGAGGGGAGGTTACAATGAGCAGTTCTTC.

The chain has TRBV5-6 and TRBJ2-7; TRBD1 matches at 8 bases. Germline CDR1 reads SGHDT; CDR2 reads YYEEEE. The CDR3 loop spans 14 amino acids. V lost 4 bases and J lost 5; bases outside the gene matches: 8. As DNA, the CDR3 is TGTGCCAGCAGCCCATGGGACAGGCGGGACGAGCAGTACTTC. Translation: CASSPWDRRDEQYF.